This T cell receptor (beta chain) was observed in a study of blood T cell repertoires in COVID-19 (dated by TCRdb to the early 2020s). For the study in its entirety: Samples from collaborators originated in the United States, Italy and Spain and spanned both the acute and convalescent phases of COVID-19. The prospective study material was composed of cDNA or gDNA derived from T cells, B-cell-depleted T cells, or PBMCs. A freely available public database, intended as a resource for researchers studying the immune response to SARS-CoV-2, is where the repertoires were released. The sample metadata nearly always contained a de-identified subject ID, COVID-19 status, age in years and sex. The samples were drawn from the first 160 participants of the ongoing ImmuneRACE study and from 950 to 1,500 subjects provided by 6 global collaborators. Where HLA class I and class II types were available, the types were taken from metadata supplied by the sample provider, not from assay-based typing. Deeply sampled blood TCRbeta repertoires from subjects exposed to, actively infected with, or recovered from COVID-19 were included in the dataset.

TCRbeta CDR3 regions were amplified from genomic DNA using the immunoSEQ Assay, a bias-controlled multiplex PCR. The paper's processing steps were these. Within the assay, amplification of reference gene primers was used to estimate how many nucleated cells each sample contained. To quantify the absolute abundance of each unique TCRbeta CDR3 rearrangement, sequence reads were collapsed and filtered. For each sample, productive Simpson clonality was calculated as the square root of Simpson's diversity index over productive rearrangements. TCRdb re-hosts the immuneACCESS table, in-frame sequences only. Its copies lack some clones; in the studies checked, an unresolved V gene accounts for under half of them, and the cause for the rest is not known. V, J and clone size are those of that table, while D and trimming were read from the DNA. The sample table holds about 400,000 clones, of which around 86% were seen once. About 3% of the sample is held by the ten biggest clonotypes.

The study at large found these results: How much clinical and demographic metadata was included differed by source and by participant, and the metadata was provided uncurated.

Each collaborating institution followed its own protocols to collect whole blood in K2EDTA tubes. For TCRbeta analysis, collaborators shipped samples as frozen whole blood, isolated PBMCs, or DNA extracted from either of those sample types. A remark on this clone: Its antigen remains unidentified. There are no base qualities to consult, and no much larger clone falls within one base.

At the junction V is shortened by 3 bases and J by 2 bases; bases outside the gene matches: 6. The CDR3, cysteine through phenylalanine, is 15 amino acids long. The retained sequence is limited to the CDR3, 45 bases, with the frame set at the first base. Taken from the germline V gene, the CDR1 and CDR2 loops are SGHAT and FQNNGV. The TCR sequence derives from a human donor in a cohort sampled during active COVID-19. Recombination connected TRBV11-2 to TRBJ2-7, and TRBD2 aligns with 8 junction nucleotides. The source material was peripheral blood. The DNA sequence is given as TGTGCCAGCAGCTTGAAACTAGCGGAGACCTACGAGCAGTACTTC. It translates to CASSLKLAETYEQYF. The CDR3, completed at both ends by the reference TRBV11-2 and TRBJ2-7 genes, gives the full variable domain EAGVAQSPRYKIIEKRQSVAFWCNPISGHATLYWYQQILGQGPKLLIQFQNNGVVDDSQLPKDRFSAERLKGVDSTLKIQPAKLEDSAVYLCASSLKLAETYEQYFGPGTRLTVT.